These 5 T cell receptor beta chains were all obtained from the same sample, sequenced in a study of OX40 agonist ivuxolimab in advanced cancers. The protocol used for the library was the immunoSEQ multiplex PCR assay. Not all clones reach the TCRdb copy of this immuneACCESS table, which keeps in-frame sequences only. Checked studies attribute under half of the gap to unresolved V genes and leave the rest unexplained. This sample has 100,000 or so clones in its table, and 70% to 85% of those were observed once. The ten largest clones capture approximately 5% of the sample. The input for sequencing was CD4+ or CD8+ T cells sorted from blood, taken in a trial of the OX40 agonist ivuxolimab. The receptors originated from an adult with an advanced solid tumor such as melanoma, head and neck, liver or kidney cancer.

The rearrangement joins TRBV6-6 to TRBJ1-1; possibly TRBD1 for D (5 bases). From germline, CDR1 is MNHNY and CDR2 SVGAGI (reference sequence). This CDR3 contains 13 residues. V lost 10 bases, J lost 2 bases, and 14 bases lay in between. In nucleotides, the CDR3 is TGTGCCATTATCGACAGAATTAACACTGAAGCTTTCTTT. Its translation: CAIIDRINTEAFF.

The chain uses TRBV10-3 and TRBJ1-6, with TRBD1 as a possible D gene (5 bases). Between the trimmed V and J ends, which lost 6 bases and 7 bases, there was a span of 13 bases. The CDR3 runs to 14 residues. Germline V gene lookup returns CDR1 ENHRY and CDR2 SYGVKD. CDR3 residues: CAIRAGTENSPLHF. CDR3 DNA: TGTGCCATCAGGGCCGGGACTGAGAATTCACCCCTCCACTTT.

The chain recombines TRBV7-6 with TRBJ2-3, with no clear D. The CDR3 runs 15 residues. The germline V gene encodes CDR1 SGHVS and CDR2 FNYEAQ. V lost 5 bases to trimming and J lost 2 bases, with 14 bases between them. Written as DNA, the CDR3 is TGTGCCAGCAGCCCGCTGCCACTTTCCACAGATACGCAGTATTTT. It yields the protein CASSPLPLSTDTQYF.

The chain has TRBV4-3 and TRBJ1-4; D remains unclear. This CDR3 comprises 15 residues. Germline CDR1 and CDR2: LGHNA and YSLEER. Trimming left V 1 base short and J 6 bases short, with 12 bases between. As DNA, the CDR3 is TGCGCCAGCAGCCAAGGCTTCTGGGAGGATGAAAAACTGTTTTTT. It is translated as CASSQGFWEDEKLFF.

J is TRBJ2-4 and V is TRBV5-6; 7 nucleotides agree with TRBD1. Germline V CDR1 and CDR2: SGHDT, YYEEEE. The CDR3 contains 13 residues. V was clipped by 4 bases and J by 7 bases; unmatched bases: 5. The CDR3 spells CASSTDRVNIQYF. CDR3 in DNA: TGTGCCAGCAGCACAGACAGGGTTAACATTCAGTACTTC.